The entry that follows covers one TCR beta chain sequence. Original handling: Estimation of nucleated cell counts was performed using reference gene primer amplification. Profiled with immunoSEQ multiplex PCR; TCRdb holds only in-frame clones, not every one. Clonal size and the V and J genes are those of that table, whereas D and trimming came from the DNA. The sample lists under 300,000 clones, roughly 85% seen once, with about 4.5% in the top ten. There are 15 residues in the CDR3. V lost 0 bases and J 2 bases, leaving 8 bases between the germline ends. The germline CDR1 and CDR2 sequences are PRHDT and FYEKMQ (reference sequence). The source of the sample is a study of blood T cell repertoires in COVID-19. Overall study: Specimens from acute and convalescent COVID-19 originated in the United States, Italy and Spain. Sample material is recorded as cDNA or gDNA derived from T cells, B-cell-depleted T cells, or PBMCs.

The sample was peripheral blood. The chain is built from TRBV13 and TRBJ1-5; D is uncertain. This sequence was found in a man in his sixties who had recovered from COVID-19. This CDR3 is CASSLGRVGNQPQHF. In DNA, the CDR3 is TGTGCCAGCAGCTTAGGGAGGGTCGGCAATCAGCCCCAGCATTTT.